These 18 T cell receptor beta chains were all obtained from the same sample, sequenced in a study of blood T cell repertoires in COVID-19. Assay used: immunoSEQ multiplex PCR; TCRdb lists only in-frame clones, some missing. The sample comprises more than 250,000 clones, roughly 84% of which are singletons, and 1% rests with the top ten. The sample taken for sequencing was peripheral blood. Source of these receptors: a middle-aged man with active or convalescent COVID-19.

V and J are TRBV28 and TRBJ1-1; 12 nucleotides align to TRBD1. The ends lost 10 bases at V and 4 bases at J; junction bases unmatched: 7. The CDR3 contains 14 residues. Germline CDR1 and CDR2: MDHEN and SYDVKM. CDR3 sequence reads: CATGTGGSGTEAFF. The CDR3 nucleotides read TGTGCCACCGGGACAGGGGGCTCGGGCACTGAAGCTTTCTTT.

The CDR3 DNA sequence: TGTGCCAGCAGTTACGGGCTAGCGGGAGATCGCGAGCAGTTCTTC. Protein: CASSYGLAGDREQFF. The V gene is TRBV6-5, the J gene TRBJ2-1; TRBD2 matches 10 bases. The CDR3 consists of 15 residues. Trimming took 2 bases from V and 10 from J; bases not matched to a gene: 8. Germline V gene sequence: CDR1 MNHEY, CDR2 SVGAGI.

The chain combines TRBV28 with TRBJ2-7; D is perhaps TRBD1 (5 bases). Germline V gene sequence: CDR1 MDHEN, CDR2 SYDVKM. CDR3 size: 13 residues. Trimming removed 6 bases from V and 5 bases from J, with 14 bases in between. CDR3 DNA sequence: TGTGCCAGCAGCCGGACGGACAAAAACGAGCAGTACTTC. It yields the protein CASSRTDKNEQYF.

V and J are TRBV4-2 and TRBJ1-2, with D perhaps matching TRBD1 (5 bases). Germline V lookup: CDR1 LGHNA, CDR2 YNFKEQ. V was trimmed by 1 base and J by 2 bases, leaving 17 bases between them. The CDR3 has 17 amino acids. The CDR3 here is CASSQVVSGDRNYGYTF. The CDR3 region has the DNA TGTGCCAGCAGCCAAGTCGTCTCGGGGGATCGGAACTATGGCTACACCTTC.

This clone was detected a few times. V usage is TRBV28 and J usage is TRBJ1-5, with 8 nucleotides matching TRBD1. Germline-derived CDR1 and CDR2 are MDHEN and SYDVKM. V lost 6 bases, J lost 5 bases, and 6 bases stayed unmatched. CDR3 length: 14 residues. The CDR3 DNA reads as TGTGCCAGCAGACCGGGACAGGTCCATCAGCCCCAGCATTTT. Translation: CASRPGQVHQPQHF.

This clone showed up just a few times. Here the CDR3 DNA reads TGCGCCAGCAGCCCGGGACAGGGAATAACCTACGAGCAGTACTTC. Translation gives CASSPGQGITYEQYF. The chain uses TRBV5-1 and TRBJ2-7, with 9 bases identical to TRBD1. V shed 4 bases and J 2 bases; nucleotides not matched to a gene: 7. CDR3 size: 15 residues. Germline CDR1 and CDR2: SGHRS and YFSETQ.

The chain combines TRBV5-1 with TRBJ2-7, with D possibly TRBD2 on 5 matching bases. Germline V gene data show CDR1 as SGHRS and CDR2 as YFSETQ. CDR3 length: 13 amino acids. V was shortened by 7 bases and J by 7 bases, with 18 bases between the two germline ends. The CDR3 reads CASWASNSEEQYF. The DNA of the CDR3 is TGCGCCAGCTGGGCTAGCAACTCGGAAGAGCAGTACTTC.

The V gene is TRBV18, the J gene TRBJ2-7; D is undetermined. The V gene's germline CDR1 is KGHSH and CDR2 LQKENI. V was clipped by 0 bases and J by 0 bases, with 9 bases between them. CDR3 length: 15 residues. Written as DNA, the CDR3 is TGTGCCAGCTCACCACCCCACGGTAGCTCCTACGAGCAGTACTTC. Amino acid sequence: CASSPPHGSSYEQYF.

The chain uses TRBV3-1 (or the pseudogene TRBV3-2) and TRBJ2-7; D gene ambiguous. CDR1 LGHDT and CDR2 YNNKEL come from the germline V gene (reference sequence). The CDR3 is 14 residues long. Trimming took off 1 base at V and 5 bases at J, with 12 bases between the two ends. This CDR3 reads CASSQASMYDEQYF. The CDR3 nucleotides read TGTGCCAGCAGCCAAGCATCTATGTACGACGAGCAGTACTTC.

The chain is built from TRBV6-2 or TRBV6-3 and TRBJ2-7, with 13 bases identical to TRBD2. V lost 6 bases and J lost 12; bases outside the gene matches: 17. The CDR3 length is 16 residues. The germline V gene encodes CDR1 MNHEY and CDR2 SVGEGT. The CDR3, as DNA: TGTGCCAGCAGCGAGATCCCGGGACTAGCGGGGAGAAGTGGGTACTTC. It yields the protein CASSEIPGLAGRSGYF.

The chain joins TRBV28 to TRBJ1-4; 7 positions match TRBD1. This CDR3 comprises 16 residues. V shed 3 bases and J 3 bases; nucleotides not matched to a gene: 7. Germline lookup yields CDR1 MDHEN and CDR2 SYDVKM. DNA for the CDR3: TGTGCCAGCAGTTTCTTAGACGGGACAGCTAATGAAAAACTGTTTTTT. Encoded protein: CASSFLDGTANEKLFF.

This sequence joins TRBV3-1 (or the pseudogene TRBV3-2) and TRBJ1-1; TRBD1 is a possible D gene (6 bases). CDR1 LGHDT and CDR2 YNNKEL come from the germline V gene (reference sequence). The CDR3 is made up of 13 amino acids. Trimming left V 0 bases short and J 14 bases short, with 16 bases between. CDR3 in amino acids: CASSQDKKGQQFF. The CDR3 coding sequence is TGTGCCAGCAGCCAAGACAAAAAAGGACAGCAGTTCTTT.

As DNA, the CDR3 is TGTGCCAGCAGTCCGGGACTAGCGGGAGTCTTGTTCTTC. Translating it yields CASSPGLAGVLFF. V is TRBV28 and J is TRBJ2-1; 14 nucleotides match TRBD2. V dropped 5 bases and J dropped 15; count of bases not matched to a gene: 6. The germline V gene encodes CDR1 MDHEN and CDR2 SYDVKM. This CDR3 contains 13 residues.

The DNA of the CDR3 is TGTGCCATCAGTGGGCAAGGGGGCGTGGGGCAGCCCCAGCATTTT. It codes for CAISGQGGVGQPQHF. This chain links TRBV10-3 with TRBJ1-5; 7 bases line up with TRBD1. Germline V CDR1 and CDR2: ENHRY, SYGVKD. J gave up 7 bases and V 4 bases, and 10 bases lay outside the gene matches. The CDR3 spans 15 residues.

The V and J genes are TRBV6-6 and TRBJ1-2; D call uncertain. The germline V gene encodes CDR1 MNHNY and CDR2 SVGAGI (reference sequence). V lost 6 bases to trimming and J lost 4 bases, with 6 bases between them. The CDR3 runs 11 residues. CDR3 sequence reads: CASRAGYGYTF. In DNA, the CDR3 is TGTGCCAGCAGAGCAGGCTATGGCTACACCTTC.

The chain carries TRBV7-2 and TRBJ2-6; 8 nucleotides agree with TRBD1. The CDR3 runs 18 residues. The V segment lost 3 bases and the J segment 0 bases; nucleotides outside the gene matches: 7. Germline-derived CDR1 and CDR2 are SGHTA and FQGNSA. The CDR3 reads CASSFEAQGGSGANVLTF. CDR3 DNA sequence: TGTGCCAGCAGCTTCGAAGCACAGGGGGGCTCTGGGGCCAACGTCCTGACTTTC.

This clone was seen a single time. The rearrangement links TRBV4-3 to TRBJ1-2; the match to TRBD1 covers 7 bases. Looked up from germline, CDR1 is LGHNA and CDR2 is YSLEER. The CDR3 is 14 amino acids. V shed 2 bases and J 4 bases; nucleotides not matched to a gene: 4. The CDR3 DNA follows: TGCGCCAGCAGCCAACAGGGACAGAGCTATGGCTACACCTTC. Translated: CASSQQGQSYGYTF.

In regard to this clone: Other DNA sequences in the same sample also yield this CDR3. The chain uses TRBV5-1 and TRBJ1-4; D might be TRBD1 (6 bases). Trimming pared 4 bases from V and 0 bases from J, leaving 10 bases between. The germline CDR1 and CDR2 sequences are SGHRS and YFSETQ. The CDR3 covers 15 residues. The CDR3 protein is CASSPTGATNEKLFF. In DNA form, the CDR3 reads TGCGCCAGCAGCCCGACAGGTGCAACTAATGAAAAACTGTTTTTT.